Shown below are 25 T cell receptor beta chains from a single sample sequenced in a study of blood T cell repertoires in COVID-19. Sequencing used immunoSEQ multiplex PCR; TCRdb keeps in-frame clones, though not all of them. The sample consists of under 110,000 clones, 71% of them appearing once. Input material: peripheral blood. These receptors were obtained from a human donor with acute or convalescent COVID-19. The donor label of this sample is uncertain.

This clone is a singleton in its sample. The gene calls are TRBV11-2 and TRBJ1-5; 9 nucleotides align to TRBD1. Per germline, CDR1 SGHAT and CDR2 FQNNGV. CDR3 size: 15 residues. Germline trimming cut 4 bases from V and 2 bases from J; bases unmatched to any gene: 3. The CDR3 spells CASSSDRGGNQPQHF. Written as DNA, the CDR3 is TGTGCCAGCAGCTCGGACAGGGGAGGCAATCAGCCCCAGCATTTT.

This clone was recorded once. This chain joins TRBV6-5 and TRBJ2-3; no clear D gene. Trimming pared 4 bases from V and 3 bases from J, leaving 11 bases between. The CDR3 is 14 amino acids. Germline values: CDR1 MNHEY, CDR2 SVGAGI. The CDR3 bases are TGTGCCAGCAGTTTTCTTAGAGCTACAGATACGCAGTATTTT. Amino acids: CASSFLRATDTQYF.

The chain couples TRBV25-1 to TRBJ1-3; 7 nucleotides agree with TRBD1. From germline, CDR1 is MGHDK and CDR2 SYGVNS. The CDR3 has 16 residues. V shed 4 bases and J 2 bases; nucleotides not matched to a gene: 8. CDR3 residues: CASSGTKDRAGNTIYF. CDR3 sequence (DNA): TGTGCCAGCAGTGGGACGAAAGACAGGGCTGGAAACACCATATATTTT.

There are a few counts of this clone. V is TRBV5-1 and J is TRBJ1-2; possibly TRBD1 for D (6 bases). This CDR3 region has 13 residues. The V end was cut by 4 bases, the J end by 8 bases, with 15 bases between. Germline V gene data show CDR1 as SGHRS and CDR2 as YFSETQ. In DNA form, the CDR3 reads TGCGCCAGCAGCCCGGACAGTAACGTCGGCTACACCTTC. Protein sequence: CASSPDSNVGYTF.

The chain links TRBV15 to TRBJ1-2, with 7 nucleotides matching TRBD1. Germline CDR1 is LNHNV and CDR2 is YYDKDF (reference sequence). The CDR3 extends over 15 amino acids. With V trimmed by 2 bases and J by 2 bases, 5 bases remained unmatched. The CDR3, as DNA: TGTGCCACCAGCAGAAAGGTGACAGGGAACTATGGCTACACCTTC. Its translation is CATSRKVTGNYGYTF.

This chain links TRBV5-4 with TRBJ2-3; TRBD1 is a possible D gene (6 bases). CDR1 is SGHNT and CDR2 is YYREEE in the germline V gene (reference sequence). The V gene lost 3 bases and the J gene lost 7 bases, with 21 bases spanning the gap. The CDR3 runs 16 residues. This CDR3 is CASSSRQVTQGNTQYF. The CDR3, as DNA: TGTGCCAGCAGCTCCCGACAGGTGACCCAAGGGAATACGCAGTATTTT.

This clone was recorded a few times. CDR3 in amino acids: CASSRRGAEQYF. The CDR3 coding sequence is TGTGCCAGCAGCCGTCGTGGGGCCGAGCAGTACTTC. The chain is built from TRBV3-1 (or the pseudogene TRBV3-2) and TRBJ2-7, with D maybe TRBD1 (5 bases). The germline CDR1 and CDR2 sequences are LGHDT and YNNKEL (reference sequence). V was pared by 4 bases and J by 6 bases, with 10 bases between. This CDR3 contains 12 residues.

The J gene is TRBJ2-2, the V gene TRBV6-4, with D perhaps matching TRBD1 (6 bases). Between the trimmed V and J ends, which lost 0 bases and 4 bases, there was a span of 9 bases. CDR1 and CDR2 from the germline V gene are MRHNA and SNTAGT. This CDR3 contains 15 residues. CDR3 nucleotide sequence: TGTGCCAGCAGTGACTCGGACAGTCCCACCGGGGAGCTGTTTTTT. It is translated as CASSDSDSPTGELFF.

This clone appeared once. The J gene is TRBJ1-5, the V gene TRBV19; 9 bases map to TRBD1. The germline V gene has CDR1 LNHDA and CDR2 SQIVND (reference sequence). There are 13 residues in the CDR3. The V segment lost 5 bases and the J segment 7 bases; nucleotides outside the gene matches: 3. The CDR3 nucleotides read TGTGCCAGTAGTCGACAGGGGGAACAGCCCCAGCATTTT. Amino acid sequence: CASSRQGEQPQHF.

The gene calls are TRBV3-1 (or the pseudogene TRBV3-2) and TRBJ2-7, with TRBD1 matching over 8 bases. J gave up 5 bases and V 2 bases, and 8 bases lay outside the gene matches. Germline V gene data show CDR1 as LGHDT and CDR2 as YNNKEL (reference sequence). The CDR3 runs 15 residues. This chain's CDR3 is CASSQQQGVADEQYF. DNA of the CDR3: TGTGCCAGCAGCCAACAACAGGGGGTTGCTGACGAGCAGTACTTC.

In DNA, the CDR3 is TGCGCCAGCAGTGACGCCCCGGGGATCCTCCAAGAGACCCAGTACTTC. Amino acid sequence: CASSDAPGILQETQYF. The chain is built from TRBV10-1 and TRBJ2-5; perhaps TRBD2 as D (5 bases). Per germline, CDR1 WNHNN and CDR2 SYGVQD (reference sequence). This CDR3 is built from 16 residues. The V gene lost 3 bases and the J gene lost 1 base, with 15 bases spanning the gap.

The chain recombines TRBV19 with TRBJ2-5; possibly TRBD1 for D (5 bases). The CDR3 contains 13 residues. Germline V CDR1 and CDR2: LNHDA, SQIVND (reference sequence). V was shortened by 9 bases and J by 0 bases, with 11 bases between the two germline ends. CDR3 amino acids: CASRAVYQETQYF. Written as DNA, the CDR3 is TGTGCCAGCAGGGCTGTTTACCAAGAGACCCAGTACTTC.

The CDR3 reads CASRKRGEETQYF. CDR3 nucleotides: TGTGCCAGCAGAAAGCGGGGGGAAGAGACCCAGTACTTC. The chain carries TRBV7-9 and TRBJ2-5; 9 positions match TRBD2. Germline values: CDR1 SEHNR, CDR2 FQNEAQ (reference sequence). This CDR3 region has 13 residues. V lost 6 bases and J lost 3; bases outside the gene matches: 2.

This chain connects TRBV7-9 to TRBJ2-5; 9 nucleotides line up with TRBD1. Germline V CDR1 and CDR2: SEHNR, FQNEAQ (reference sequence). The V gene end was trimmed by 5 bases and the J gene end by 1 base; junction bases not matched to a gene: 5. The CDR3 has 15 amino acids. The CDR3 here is CASSVRDRAQETQYF. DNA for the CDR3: TGTGCCAGCAGCGTCCGGGACAGGGCCCAAGAGACCCAGTACTTC.

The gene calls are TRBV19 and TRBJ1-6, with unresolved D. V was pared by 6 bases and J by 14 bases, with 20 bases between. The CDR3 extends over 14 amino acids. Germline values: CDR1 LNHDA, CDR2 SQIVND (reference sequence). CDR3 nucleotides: TGTGCCAGTAGGGACCGGGGTAACGACGGGTCCCTCCACTTT. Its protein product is CASRDRGNDGSLHF. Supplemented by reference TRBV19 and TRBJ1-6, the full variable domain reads DGGITQSPKYLFRKEGQNVTLSCEQNLNHDAMYWYRQDPGQGLRLIYYSQIVNDFQKGDIAEGYSVSREKKESFPLTVTSAQKNPTAFYLCASRDRGNDGSLHFGNGTRLTVT.

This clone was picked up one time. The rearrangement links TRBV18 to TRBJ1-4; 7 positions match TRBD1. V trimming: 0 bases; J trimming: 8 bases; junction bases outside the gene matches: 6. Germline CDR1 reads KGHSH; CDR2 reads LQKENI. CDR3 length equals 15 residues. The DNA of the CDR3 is TGTGCCAGCTCACCACCGACAGGGAAAATCGAAAAACTGTTTTTT. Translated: CASSPPTGKIEKLFF.

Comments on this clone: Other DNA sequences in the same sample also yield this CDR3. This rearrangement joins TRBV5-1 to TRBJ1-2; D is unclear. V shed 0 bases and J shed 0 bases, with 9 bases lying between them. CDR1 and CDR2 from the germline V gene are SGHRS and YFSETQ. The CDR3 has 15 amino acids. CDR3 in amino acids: CASSLAAATNYGYTF. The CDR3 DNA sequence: TGCGCCAGCAGCTTGGCCGCGGCGACTAACTATGGCTACACCTTC. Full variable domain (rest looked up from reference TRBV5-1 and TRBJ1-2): KAGVTQTPRYLIKTRGQQVTLSCSPISGHRSVSWYQQTPGQGLQFLFEYFSETQRNKGNFPGRFSGRQFSNSRSEMNVSTLELGDSALYLCASSLAAATNYGYTFGSGTRLTVV.

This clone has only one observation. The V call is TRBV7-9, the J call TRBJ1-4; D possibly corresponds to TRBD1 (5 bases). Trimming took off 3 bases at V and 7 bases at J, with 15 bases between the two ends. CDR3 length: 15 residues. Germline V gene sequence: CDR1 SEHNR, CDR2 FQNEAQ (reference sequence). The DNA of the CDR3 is TGTGCCAGCAGCTTGACAGTGGGGTTGAGTGAAAAACTGTTTTTT. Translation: CASSLTVGLSEKLFF.

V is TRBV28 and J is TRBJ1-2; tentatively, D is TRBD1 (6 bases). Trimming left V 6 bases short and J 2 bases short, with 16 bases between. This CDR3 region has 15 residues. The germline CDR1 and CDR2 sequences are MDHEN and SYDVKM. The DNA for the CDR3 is TGTGCCAGCAGAAAAAGGGGGTCAGAGAACTATGGCTACACCTTC. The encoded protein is CASRKRGSENYGYTF.

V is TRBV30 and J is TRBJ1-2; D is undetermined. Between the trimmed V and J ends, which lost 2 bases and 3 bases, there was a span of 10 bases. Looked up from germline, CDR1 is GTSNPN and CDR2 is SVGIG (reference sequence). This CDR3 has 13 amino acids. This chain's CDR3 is CAWSNRIYYGYTF. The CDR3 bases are TGTGCCTGGAGTAACAGAATTTACTATGGCTACACCTTC.

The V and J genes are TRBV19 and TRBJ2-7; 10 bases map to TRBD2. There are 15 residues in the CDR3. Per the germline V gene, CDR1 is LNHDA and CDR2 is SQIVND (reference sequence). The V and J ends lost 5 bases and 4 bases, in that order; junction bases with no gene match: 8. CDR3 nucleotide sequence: TGTGCCAGTAGTTCCATAGCGGGGGGCAGGTACGAGCAGTACTTC. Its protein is CASSSIAGGRYEQYF.

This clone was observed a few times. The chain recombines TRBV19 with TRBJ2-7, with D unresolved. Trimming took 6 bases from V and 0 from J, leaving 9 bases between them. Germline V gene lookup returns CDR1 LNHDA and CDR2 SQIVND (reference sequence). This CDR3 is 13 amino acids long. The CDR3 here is CASSFTTSYEQYF. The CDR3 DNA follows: TGTGCCAGTAGCTTCACAACCTCCTACGAGCAGTACTTC.

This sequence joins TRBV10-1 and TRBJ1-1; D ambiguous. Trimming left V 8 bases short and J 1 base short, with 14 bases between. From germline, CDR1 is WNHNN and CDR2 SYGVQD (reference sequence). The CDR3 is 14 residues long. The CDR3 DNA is TGCGCCAGCCCCCGACGGAACAGGAACACTGAAGCTTTCTTT. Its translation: CASPRRNRNTEAFF.

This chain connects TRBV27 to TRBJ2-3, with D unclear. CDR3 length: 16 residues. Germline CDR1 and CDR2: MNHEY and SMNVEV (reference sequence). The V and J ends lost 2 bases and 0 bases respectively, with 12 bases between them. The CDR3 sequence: CASSLSGRSSTDTQYF. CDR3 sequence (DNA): TGTGCCAGCAGTTTAAGTGGGCGCTCTAGCACAGATACGCAGTATTTT.

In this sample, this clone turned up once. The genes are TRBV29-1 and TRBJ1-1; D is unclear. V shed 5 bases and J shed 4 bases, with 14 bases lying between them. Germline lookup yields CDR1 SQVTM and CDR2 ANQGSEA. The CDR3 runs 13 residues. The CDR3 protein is CSVQQMGGTEAFF. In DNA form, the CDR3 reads TGCAGCGTTCAGCAAATGGGAGGCACTGAAGCTTTCTTT.